The present TCR beta chain was sequenced within a study of blood T cell repertoires in COVID-19 (dated by TCRdb to the early 2020s). Regarding the complete study: The collaborator samples originated in the United States, Italy and Spain and spanned the acute and convalescent phases of COVID-19. The prospective study material was composed of cDNA or gDNA derived from T cells, B-cell-depleted T cells, or PBMCs. Subjects who had been exposed to COVID-19, were actively infected with it, or had recovered from it provided the deeply sampled blood TCRbeta repertoires that made up the dataset. A freely available public database, intended as a resource for researchers studying the immune response to SARS-CoV-2, is where the repertoires were released. Samples were obtained from the ongoing ImmuneRACE study (first 160 participants) and from 1,200 or so subjects provided by 6 global collaborators. A de-identified subject ID, COVID-19 status, age in years and sex were almost always included in the sample metadata. Where HLA class I and class II types were available, the types were taken from metadata supplied by the sample provider, not from assay-based typing.

TCRbeta CDR3 regions were amplified from genomic DNA using the immunoSEQ Assay, a bias-controlled multiplex PCR. The source study handled its data this way. The number of nucleated cells in each sample was estimated from the amplification of reference gene primers within the assay. To quantify the absolute abundance of each unique TCRbeta CDR3 rearrangement, sequence reads were collapsed and filtered. Productive Simpson clonality was computed per sample as the square root of Simpson's diversity index over productive rearrangements. TCRdb mirrors the immuneACCESS table, restricted to in-frame sequences. Some clones are absent from its copies; in checked studies, under half trace to an unresolved V gene, and the reason for the others is unknown. Clone size and the V and J calls come from that table; the DNA yielded D and trimming. Counted in this sample were approximately 83,000 clones; 85% of them appeared once. 3.4% of the sample is in the top ten clones.

CDR1 and CDR2 are read off the germline V gene as SQVTM and ANQGSEA. The CDR3 covers 13 residues, taking in both the cysteine and the phenylalanine. The CDR3 DNA has 39 bases and is translated from base 1. V trim: 7 bases; J trim: 4 bases; unmatched bases: 5. The collaborating institutions used their own protocols to collect whole blood in K2EDTA tubes. For TCRbeta analysis, collaborator samples were shipped as frozen whole blood, as isolated PBMCs, or as DNA extracted from either sample type. A note on this clone: The antigen it recognizes is unknown. One base away there is no much larger clone; base qualities are not given.

On the study overall, not on this receptor specifically: Clinical and demographic metadata were provided uncurated, with the amount varying by source and participant.

This receptor was obtained from a man aged 45 to 65 with acute or convalescent COVID-19. The chain joins TRBV29-1 to TRBJ2-5; 11 nucleotides in the junction match TRBD2. Source material: peripheral blood. The nucleotide sequence reads as follows: TGCAGCGGCGACGGACTAGCGGGAGAGACCCAGTACTTC. Its protein reads: CSGDGLAGETQYF.